Detailed here is one T cell receptor (beta chain). Germline V CDR1 and CDR2: MGHDK, SYGVNS. This CDR3 has 15 residues. V was pared by 1 base and J by 4 bases, with 13 bases between. These data come from a study of blood T cells in healthy people across ages. The authors ran a second PCR of about 6 to 12 cycles using a sample-barcoded 5' primer and a J-beta primer mix. TCRdb independently ran MiXCR on the 5' RACE reads; one entry per CDR3 protein. Of 920,000 or so distinct CDR3 sequences in the sample, 40% to 55% were seen once. Peripheral blood samples of 9.5 to 10 milliliters were drawn from each donor.

The V gene is TRBV25-1, the J gene TRBJ1-2; D is unresolved. This receptor was taken from a woman aged 55-75 years in good health. The sequenced sample consisted of blood. This chain's CDR3 is CASSESGRPGYGYTF. In DNA form, the CDR3 reads TGTGCCAGCAGTGAATCGGGCAGGCCAGGCTATGGCTACACCTTC.